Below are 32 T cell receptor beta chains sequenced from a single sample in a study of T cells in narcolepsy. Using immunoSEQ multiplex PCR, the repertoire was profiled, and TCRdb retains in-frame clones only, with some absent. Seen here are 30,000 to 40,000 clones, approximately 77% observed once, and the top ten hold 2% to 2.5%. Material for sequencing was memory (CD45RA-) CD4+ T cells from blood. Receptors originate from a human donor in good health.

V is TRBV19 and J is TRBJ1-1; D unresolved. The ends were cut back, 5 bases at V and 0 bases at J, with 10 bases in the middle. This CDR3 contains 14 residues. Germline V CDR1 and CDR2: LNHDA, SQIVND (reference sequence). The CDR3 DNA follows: TGTGCCAGTAGTCAAAGAGCAGTGAACACTGAAGCTTTCTTT. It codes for CASSQRAVNTEAFF.

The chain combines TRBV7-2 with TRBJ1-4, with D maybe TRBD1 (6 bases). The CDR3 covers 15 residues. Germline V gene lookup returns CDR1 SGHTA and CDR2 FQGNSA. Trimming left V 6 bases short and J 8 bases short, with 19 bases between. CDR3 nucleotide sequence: TGTGCCAGCAGAGGCGGAAGGGGAGGACAGGAAAAACTGTTTTTT. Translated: CASRGGRGGQEKLFF.

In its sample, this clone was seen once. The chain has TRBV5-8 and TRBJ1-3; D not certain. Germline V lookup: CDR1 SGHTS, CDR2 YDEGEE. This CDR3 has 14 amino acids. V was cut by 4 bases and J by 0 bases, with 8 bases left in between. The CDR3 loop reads CASSKTSSGNTIYF. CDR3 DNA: TGTGCCAGCAGCAAGACCAGCTCTGGAAACACCATATATTTT.

In DNA form, the CDR3 reads TGTGCCTGCCCTAGGACAGGGGGCACTGGAACTGAAGCTTTCTTT. Its translation: CACPRTGGTGTEAFF. The rearrangement joins TRBV30 to TRBJ1-1; TRBD1 matches 11 bases. J gave up 5 bases and V 6 bases, and 11 bases lay outside the gene matches. Germline CDR1 and CDR2: GTSNPN and SVGIG (reference sequence). CDR3 length: 15 amino acids. Filled out from reference TRBV30 and TRBJ1-1, the complete variable domain reads SQTIHQWPATLVQPVGSPLSLECTVEGTSNPNLYWYRQAAGRGLQLLFYSVGIGQISSEVPQNLSASRPQDRQFILSSKKLLLSDSGFYLCACPRTGGTGTEAFFGQGTRLTVV.

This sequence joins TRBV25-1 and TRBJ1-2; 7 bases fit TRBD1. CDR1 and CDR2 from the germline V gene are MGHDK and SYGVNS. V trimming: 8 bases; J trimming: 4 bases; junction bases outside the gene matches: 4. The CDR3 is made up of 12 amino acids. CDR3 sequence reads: CASRGQVYGYTF. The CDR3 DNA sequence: TGTGCCAGCCGCGGACAGGTCTATGGCTACACCTTC.

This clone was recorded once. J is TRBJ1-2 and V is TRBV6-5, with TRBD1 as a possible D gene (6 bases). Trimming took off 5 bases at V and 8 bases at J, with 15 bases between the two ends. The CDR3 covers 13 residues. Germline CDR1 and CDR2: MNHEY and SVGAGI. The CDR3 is CASSGRRQEGYTF. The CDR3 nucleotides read TGTGCCAGCAGTGGACGCCGACAGGAGGGCTACACCTTC.

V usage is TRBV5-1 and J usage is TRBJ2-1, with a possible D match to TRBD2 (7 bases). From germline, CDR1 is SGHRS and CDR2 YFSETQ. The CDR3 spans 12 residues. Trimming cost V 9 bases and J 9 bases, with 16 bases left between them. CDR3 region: CATGGQVGEQFF. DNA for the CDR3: TGCGCCACCGGGGGGCAGGTCGGTGAGCAGTTCTTC.

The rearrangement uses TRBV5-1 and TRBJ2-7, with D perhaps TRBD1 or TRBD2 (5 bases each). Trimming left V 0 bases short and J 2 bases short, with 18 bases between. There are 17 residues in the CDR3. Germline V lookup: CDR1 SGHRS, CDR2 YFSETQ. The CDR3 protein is CASSLEAVRGRAYEQYF. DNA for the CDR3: TGCGCCAGCAGCTTGGAGGCCGTGAGGGGTAGAGCCTACGAGCAGTACTTC.

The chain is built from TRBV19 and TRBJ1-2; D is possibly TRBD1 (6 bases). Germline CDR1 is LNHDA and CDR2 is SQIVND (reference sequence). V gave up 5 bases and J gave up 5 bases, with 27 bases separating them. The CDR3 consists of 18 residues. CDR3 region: CASSPRGGMINVRYGYTF. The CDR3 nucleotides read TGTGCCAGTAGTCCCAGAGGGGGGATGATCAACGTTAGGTATGGCTACACCTTC.

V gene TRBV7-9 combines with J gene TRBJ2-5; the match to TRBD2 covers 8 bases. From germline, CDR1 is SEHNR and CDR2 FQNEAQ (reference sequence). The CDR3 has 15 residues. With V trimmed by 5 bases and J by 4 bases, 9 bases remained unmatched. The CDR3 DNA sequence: TGTGCCAGCAGCCCCCTCGGGGGGGAGGGAGAGACCCAGTACTTC. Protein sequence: CASSPLGGEGETQYF.

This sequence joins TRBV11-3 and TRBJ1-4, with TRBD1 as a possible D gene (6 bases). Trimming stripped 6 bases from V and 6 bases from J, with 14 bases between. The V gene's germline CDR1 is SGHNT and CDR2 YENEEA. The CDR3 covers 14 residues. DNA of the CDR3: TGTGCCAGCAGTCCAGGGGACCTTGATGAAAAACTGTTTTTT. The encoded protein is CASSPGDLDEKLFF.

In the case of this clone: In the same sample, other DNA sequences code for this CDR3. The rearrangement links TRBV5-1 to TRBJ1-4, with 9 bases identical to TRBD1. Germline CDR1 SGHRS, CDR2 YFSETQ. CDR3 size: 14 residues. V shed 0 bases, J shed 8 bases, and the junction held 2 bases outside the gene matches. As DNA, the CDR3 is TGCGCCAGCAGCTTGGCAACAGGGGGCGAAAAACTGTTTTTT. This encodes CASSLATGGEKLFF. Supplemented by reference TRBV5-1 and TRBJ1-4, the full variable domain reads KAGVTQTPRYLIKTRGQQVTLSCSPISGHRSVSWYQQTPGQGLQFLFEYFSETQRNKGNFPGRFSGRQFSNSRSEMNVSTLELGDSALYLCASSLATGGEKLFFGSGTQLSVL.

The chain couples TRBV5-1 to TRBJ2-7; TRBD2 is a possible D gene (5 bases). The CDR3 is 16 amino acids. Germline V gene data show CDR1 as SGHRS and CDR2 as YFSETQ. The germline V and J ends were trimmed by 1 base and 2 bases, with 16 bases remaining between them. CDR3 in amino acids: CASSLRVGGSAYEQYF. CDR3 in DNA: TGCGCCAGCAGCTTGAGGGTCGGCGGGTCCGCCTACGAGCAGTACTTC. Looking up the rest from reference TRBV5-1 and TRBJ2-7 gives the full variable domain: KAGVTQTPRYLIKTRGQQVTLSCSPISGHRSVSWYQQTPGQGLQFLFEYFSETQRNKGNFPGRFSGRQFSNSRSEMNVSTLELGDSALYLCASSLRVGGSAYEQYFGPGTRLTVT.

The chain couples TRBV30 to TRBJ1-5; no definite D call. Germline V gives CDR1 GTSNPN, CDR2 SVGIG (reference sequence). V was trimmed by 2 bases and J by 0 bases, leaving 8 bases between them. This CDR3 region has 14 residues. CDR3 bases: TGTGCCTGGAGTTCCCTTTATAGCAATCAGCCCCAGCATTTT. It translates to CAWSSLYSNQPQHF.

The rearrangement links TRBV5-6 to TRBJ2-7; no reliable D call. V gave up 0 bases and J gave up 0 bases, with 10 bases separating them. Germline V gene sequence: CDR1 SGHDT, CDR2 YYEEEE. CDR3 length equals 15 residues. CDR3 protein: CASSLVGALSYEQYF. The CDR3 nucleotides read TGTGCCAGCAGCTTGGTCGGCGCGCTCTCCTACGAGCAGTACTTC.

CDR3 coding DNA: TGTGCCAGCATCCGGGACTCCTCCACAGATACGCAGTATTTT. Protein sequence: CASIRDSSTDTQYF. The rearrangement links TRBV6-1 to TRBJ2-3, with TRBD2 as a possible D gene (6 bases). The V end lost 7 bases, the J end lost 2 bases, and 13 bases lay between the germline ends. Germline assignment: CDR1 MNHNS and CDR2 SASEGT. The CDR3 length is 14 residues.

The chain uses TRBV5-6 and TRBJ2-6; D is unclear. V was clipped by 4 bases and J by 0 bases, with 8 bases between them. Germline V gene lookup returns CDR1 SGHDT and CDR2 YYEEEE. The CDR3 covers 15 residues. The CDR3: CASSLGFSGANVLTF. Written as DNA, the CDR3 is TGTGCCAGCAGCCTCGGGTTCTCTGGGGCCAACGTCCTGACTTTC. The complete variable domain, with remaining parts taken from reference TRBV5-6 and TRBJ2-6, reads DAGVTQSPTHLIKTRGQQVTLRCSPKSGHDTVSWYQQALGQGPQFIFQYYEEEERQRGNFPDRFSGHQFPNYSSELNVNALLLGDSALYLCASSLGFSGANVLTFGAGSRLTVL.

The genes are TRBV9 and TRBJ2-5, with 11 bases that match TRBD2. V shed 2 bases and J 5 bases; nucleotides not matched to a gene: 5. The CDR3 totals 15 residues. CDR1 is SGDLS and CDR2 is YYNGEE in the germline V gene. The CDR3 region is CASSVSGRAGETQYF. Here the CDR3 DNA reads TGTGCCAGCAGCGTTAGCGGGAGGGCCGGGGAGACCCAGTACTTC.

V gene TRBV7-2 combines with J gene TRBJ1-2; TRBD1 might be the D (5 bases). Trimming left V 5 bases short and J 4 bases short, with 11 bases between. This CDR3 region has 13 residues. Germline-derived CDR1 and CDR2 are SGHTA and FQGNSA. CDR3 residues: CASSATALYGYTF. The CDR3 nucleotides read TGTGCCAGCAGCGCGACAGCACTCTATGGCTACACCTTC.

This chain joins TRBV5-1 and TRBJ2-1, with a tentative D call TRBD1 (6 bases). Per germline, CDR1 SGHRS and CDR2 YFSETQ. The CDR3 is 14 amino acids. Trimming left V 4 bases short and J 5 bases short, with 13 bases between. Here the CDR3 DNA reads TGCGCCAGCAGCCTGAGAGGACAGAACAATGAGCAGTTCTTC. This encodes CASSLRGQNNEQFF.

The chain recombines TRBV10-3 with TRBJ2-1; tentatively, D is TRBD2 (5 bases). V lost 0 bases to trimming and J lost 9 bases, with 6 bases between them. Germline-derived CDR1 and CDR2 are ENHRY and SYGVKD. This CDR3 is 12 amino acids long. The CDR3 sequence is CAISESGVEQFF. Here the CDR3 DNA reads TGTGCCATCAGTGAGTCGGGAGTTGAGCAGTTCTTC.

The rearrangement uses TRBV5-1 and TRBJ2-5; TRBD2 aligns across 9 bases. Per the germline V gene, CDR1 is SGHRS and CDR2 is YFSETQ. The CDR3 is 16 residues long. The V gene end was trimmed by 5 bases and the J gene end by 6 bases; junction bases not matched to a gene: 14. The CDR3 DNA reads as TGCGCCAGCAGTGTCGGGGTCGTGGCGGGAGGGAAGACCCAGTACTTC. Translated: CASSVGVVAGGKTQYF.

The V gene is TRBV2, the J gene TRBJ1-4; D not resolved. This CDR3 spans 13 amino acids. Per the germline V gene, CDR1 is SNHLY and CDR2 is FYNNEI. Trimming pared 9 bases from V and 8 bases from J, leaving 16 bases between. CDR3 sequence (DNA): TGTGCCAGTAACTCGGGCCCGGGGGAAAAACTGTTTTTT. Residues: CASNSGPGEKLFF.

CDR3: CASSLEGLRMGNEQFF. Written as DNA, the CDR3 is TGCGCCAGCAGCTTGGAGGGACTAAGGATGGGCAATGAGCAGTTCTTC. The genes are TRBV5-1 and TRBJ2-1, with 7 bases lining up with TRBD2. Germline loops: CDR1 SGHRS, CDR2 YFSETQ. The V segment lost 0 bases and the J segment 6 bases; nucleotides outside the gene matches: 9. This CDR3 spans 16 amino acids.

CDR3 protein: CASSLGQNTDTQYF. CDR3 in DNA: TGCGCCAGCAGCTTAGGACAGAACACAGATACGCAGTATTTT. The chain links TRBV5-1 to TRBJ2-3; a possible D gene is TRBD1 (6 bases). Germline V gives CDR1 SGHRS, CDR2 YFSETQ. The V and J ends lost 2 bases and 2 bases respectively, with 9 bases between them. The CDR3 is made up of 14 amino acids.

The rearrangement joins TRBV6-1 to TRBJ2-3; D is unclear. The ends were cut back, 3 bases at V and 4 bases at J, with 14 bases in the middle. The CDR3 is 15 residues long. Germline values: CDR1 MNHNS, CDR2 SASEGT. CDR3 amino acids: CASSDFWLLPDTQYF. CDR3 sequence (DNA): TGTGCCAGCAGTGATTTTTGGCTTCTCCCAGATACGCAGTATTTT.

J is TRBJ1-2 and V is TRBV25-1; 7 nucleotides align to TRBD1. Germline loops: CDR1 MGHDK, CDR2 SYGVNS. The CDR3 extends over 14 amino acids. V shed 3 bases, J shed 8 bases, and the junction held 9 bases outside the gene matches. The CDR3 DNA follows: TGTGCCAGCAGTGACATACCCCAGGGGGGCGGCTACACCTTC. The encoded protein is CASSDIPQGGGYTF.

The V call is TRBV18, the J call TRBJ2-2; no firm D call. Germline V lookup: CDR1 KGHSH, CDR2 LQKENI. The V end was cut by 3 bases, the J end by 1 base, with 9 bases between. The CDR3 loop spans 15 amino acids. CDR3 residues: CASSPVLRNTGELFF. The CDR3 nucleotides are TGTGCCAGCTCACCCGTCTTGAGGAACACCGGGGAGCTGTTTTTT.

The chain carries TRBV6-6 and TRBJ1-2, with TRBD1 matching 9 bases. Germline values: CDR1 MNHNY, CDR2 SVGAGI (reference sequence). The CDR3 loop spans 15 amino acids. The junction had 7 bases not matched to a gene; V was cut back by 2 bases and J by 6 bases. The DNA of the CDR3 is TGTGCCAGCAGTTACCCTCCGGGACAGGGAGATGGCTACACCTTC. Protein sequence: CASSYPPGQGDGYTF.

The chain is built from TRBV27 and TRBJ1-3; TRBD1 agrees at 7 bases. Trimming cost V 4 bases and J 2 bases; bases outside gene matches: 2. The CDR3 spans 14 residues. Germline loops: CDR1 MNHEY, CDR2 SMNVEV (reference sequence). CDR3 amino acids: CASSSGQPGNTIYF. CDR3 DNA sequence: TGTGCCAGCAGTTCGGGACAGCCTGGAAACACCATATATTTT.

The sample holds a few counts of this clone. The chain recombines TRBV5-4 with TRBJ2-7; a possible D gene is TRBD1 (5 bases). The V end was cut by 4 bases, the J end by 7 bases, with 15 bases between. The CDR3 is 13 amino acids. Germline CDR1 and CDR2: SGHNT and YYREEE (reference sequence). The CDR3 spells CASSAIQGLEQYF. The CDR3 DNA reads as TGTGCCAGCAGCGCGATCCAGGGCTTGGAGCAGTACTTC.

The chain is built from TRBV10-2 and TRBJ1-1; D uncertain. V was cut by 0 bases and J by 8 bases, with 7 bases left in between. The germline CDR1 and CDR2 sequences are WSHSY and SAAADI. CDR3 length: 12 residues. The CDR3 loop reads CASSESSREAFF. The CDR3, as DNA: TGCGCCAGCAGTGAGTCTTCCAGGGAAGCTTTCTTT.